This TCR beta chain derives from a study of PD-1 blockade in classical Hodgkin lymphoma. Generated by immunoSEQ multiplex PCR, the TCRdb table keeps only in-frame clones and is missing some. In the table there are about 53,000 clones, roughly 80% of which are singletons. Trimming removed 1 base at V and 4 bases at J, with 16 bases between. Germline assignment: CDR1 LGHNT and CDR2 FRNRAP. This CDR3 spans 16 amino acids. Study observations and caveats: TCR diversity in CD4+, not CD8+, cells rose significantly by C4D1. Although disease activity or prior therapy may be involved, causes of the repertoire differences remain undefined.

Each patient's relapse followed autologous stem cell transplantation, and brentuximab vedotin exposure varied. Worth noting for this clone: The target antigen is unknown.

The V call is TRBV12-5, the J call TRBJ1-1; D call uncertain. The source was peripheral blood mononuclear cells (PBMCs), collected at baseline. This clonotype was obtained from a human donor with classical Hodgkin lymphoma. CDR3 protein: CASGLAISPPATEAFF. The CDR3 DNA reads as TGTGCTAGTGGTTTGGCGATATCCCCCCCGGCCACTGAAGCTTTCTTT.